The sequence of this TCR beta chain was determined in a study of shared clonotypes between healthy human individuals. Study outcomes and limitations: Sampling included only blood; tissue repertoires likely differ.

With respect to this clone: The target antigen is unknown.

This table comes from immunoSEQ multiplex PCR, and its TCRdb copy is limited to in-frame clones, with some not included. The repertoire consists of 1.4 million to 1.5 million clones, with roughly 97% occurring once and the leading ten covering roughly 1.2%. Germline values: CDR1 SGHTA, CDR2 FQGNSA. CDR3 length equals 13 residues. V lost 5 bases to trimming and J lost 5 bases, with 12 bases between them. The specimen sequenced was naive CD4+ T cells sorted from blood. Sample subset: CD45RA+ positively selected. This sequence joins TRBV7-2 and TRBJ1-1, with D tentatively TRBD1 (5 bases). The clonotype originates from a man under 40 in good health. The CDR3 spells CASSLQGLTEAFF. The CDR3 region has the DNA TGTGCCAGCAGCCTGCAGGGATTGACTGAAGCTTTCTTT. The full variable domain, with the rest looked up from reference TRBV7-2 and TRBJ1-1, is GAGVSQSPSNKVTEKGKDVELRCDPISGHTALYWYRQSLGQGLEFLIYFQGNSAPDKSGLPSDRFSAERTGGSVSTLTIQRTQQEDSAVYLCASSLQGLTEAFFGQGTRLTVV.